The rows below give T cell receptor beta chains drawn from one sample of a study of cytomegalovirus exposure and HLA in healthy donors. The data were produced by immunoSEQ multiplex PCR, yet TCRdb's version contains in-frame clones alone and is incomplete. Altogether roughly 130,000 clones are present, more than 65% being singletons, with the ten largest covering 2.5% to 3.5%. The specimen was PBMCs. Receptors were obtained from a woman aged 18-29 years in good health and CMV-seropositive. CDR3s include the opening cysteine and the closing phenylalanine or tryptophan. The D gene is left open where the match is weak. Size values are once, few and many counts, or a class for expanded clones, and some rows have none.

size	V	J	D	length	CDR3	DNA
.	TRBV7-9	TRBJ2-7	.	13	CASSFVPGYEQYF	TGTGCCAGCAGCTTTGTACCAGGCTACGAGCAGTACTTC
.	TRBV15	TRBJ1-2	.	14	CATSREGVGYGYTF	TGTGCCACCAGCAGAGAAGGGGTAGGCTATGGCTACACCTTC
.	TRBV19	TRBJ1-5	.	11	CASSWGGGQHF	TGTGCCAGTAGTTGGGGAGGTGGCCAGCATTTT
.	TRBV5-1	TRBJ2-2	TRBD2	17	CASSLYAGGPYTGELFF	TGCGCCAGCAGCTTGTACGCGGGGGGGCCGTACACCGGGGAGCTGTTTTTT
.	TRBV11-2	TRBJ2-7	.	15	CASSLDRVSGYEQYF	TGTGCCAGCAGCTTAGATCGGGTCTCGGGGTACGAGCAGTACTTC
once	TRBV5-3	TRBJ1-6	.	21	CARSWTTGKGKPPNTNSPLHF	TGTGCCAGAAGCTGGACCACAGGAAAGGGAAAGCCCCCCAATACTAATTCACCCCTCCACTTT
.	TRBV7-2	TRBJ2-5	.	12	CASSFLGETQYF	TGTGCCAGCAGCTTCCTAGGCGAGACCCAGTACTTC
.	TRBV5-4	TRBJ2-5	TRBD2	15	CASSYRLAGEESQYF	TGTGCCAGCAGCTACAGACTAGCGGGGGAGGAATCCCAGTACTTC
.	TRBV11-2	TRBJ2-7	.	14	CASSLAFSGYEQYF	TGTGCCAGCAGCTTAGCCTTTAGTGGCTACGAGCAGTACTTC
.	TRBV6-5	TRBJ1-1	TRBD1	13	CASSPRGPTEAFF	TGTGCCAGCAGTCCCAGGGGGCCCACTGAAGCTTTCTTT
.	TRBV5-1	TRBJ1-1	.	15	CASSREELMNTEAFF	TGCGCCAGCAGCCGGGAGGAACTCATGAACACTGAAGCTTTCTTT
few	TRBV18	TRBJ2-2	.	16	CASSPPNTRNTGELFF	TGTGCCAGCTCACCACCGAACACCCGGAACACCGGGGAGCTGTTTTTT
.	TRBV7-3	TRBJ1-1	.	11	CASSLGGEAFF	TGTGCCAGCAGCTTAGGAGGCGAAGCTTTCTTT
.	TRBV19	TRBJ1-5	.	16	CASTMGEGNSNQPQHF	TGTGCCAGTACCATGGGGGAGGGGAATAGCAATCAGCCCCAGCATTTT
.	TRBV5-4	TRBJ2-1	.	13	CASSLVQYNEQFF	TGTGCCAGCAGCTTGGTACAGTACAATGAGCAGTTCTTC
.	TRBV13	TRBJ2-7	TRBD1	16	CASSPPRDRGPYEQYF	TGTGCCAGCAGCCCTCCCCGGGACAGGGGGCCCTACGAGCAGTACTTC
.	TRBV5-4	TRBJ2-5	TRBD2	17	CASSLDRTSGGAETQYF	TGTGCCAGCAGCTTGGATCGGACTAGCGGGGGGGCGGAGACCCAGTACTTC
.	TRBV12-5	TRBJ2-6	TRBD2	21	CASGLRPGGLAGVSGANVLTF	TGTGCTAGTGGTTTGAGGCCAGGAGGCCTAGCGGGGGTCTCTGGGGCCAACGTCCTGACTTTC
once	TRBV4-1	TRBJ2-6	TRBD2	19	CASSQVELAVTSGANVLTF	TGCGCCAGCAGCCAAGTAGAACTAGCGGTGACCTCTGGGGCCAACGTCCTGACTTTC
.	TRBV29-1	TRBJ2-1	TRBD1	13	CSVATGGRNEQFF	TGCAGCGTTGCAACAGGGGGCCGGAATGAGCAGTTCTTC
.	TRBV4-1	TRBJ1-3	.	16	CASSPIGTGGRTTIYF	TGCGCCAGCAGCCCGATTGGCACGGGAGGGCGGACCACCATATATTTT
.	TRBV2	TRBJ2-3	TRBD1	13	CASSQGGTDTQYF	TGTGCCAGCAGTCAGGGGGGCACAGATACGCAGTATTTT
.	TRBV29-1	TRBJ2-1	TRBD2	15	CSDWPSGGPYNEQFF	TGCAGCGACTGGCCCAGCGGGGGTCCCTACAATGAGCAGTTCTTC
.	TRBV19	TRBJ1-5	.	14	CASTGALFNQPQHF	TGTGCCAGTACAGGGGCCTTGTTCAATCAGCCCCAGCATTTT
.	TRBV6-5	TRBJ2-5	TRBD1	13	CASGQGPQETQYF	TGTGCCAGCGGACAGGGACCCCAAGAGACCCAGTACTTC
.	TRBV5-6	TRBJ1-1	.	12	CASSLGDTEAFF	TGTGCCAGCAGCTTGGGAGACACTGAAGCTTTCTTT
.	TRBV21-1	TRBJ2-3	.	13	CARRTSGADTQYF	TGTGCCAGGAGGACTAGCGGGGCAGATACGCAGTATTTT
.	TRBV6-1	TRBJ2-7	TRBD1	13	CASSAGQAYEQYF	TGTGCCAGCAGCGCAGGACAGGCCTACGAGCAGTACTTC
.	TRBV19	TRBJ1-3	TRBD1	15	CATGTGGSSGNTIYF	TGTGCCACTGGGACAGGGGGAAGCTCTGGAAACACCATATATTTT
.	TRBV12-5	TRBJ1-5	TRBD1	17	CASGLVLQGGFNQPQHF	TGTGCTAGTGGTTTGGTGCTTCAGGGGGGATTCAATCAGCCCCAGCATTTT
.	TRBV5-4	TRBJ1-1	TRBD1	13	CASSPGGTVEAFF	TGTGCCAGCAGCCCCGGTGGGACAGTTGAAGCTTTCTTT
.	TRBV9	TRBJ1-3	.	14	CASSVRGGGNTIYF	TGTGCCAGCAGCGTAAGAGGCGGTGGAAACACCATATATTTT
.	TRBV7-3	TRBJ2-3	.	13	CASSPPGTDTQYF	TGTGCCAGCAGCCCCCCAGGGACAGATACGCAGTATTTT
once	TRBV12-5	TRBJ2-1	TRBD2	16	CASGLVLERGYNEQFF	TGTGCTAGTGGTTTGGTACTGGAGCGGGGCTACAATGAGCAGTTCTTC
.	TRBV7-3	TRBJ1-2	.	13	CASSLSGTSGYTF	TGTGCCAGCAGCTTAAGCGGTACAAGTGGCTACACCTTC
.	TRBV29-1	TRBJ2-4	TRBD1	12	CSADRAKNIQYF	TGCAGCGCGGACAGGGCCAAAAACATTCAGTACTTC
.	TRBV10-2	TRBJ2-1	TRBD1	14	CASSEDRGWSEQFF	TGCGCCAGCAGTGAAGACAGGGGCTGGTCTGAGCAGTTCTTC
.	TRBV2	TRBJ1-1	TRBD1	17	CASSPRDRVRPWTEAFF	TGTGCCAGCAGCCCCCGGGACAGGGTACGTCCTTGGACTGAAGCTTTCTTT
.	TRBV2	TRBJ2-2	TRBD1	16	CASSEIGTGNTGELFF	TGTGCCAGCAGTGAGATTGGGACAGGGAACACCGGGGAGCTGTTTTTT
.	TRBV11-2	TRBJ2-5	TRBD2	17	CASSLGSSGGIQETQYF	TGTGCCAGCAGCTTAGGGTCAAGCGGGGGGATACAAGAGACCCAGTACTTC
few	TRBV19	TRBJ2-7	.	12	CATNGDNYEQYF	TGTGCCACTAATGGGGACAACTACGAGCAGTACTTC
.	TRBV6-5	TRBJ2-2	.	14	CASRRDLDSGELFF	TGTGCCAGCAGGCGGGACTTGGATTCCGGGGAGCTGTTTTTT